These 9 T cell receptor beta chains were sequenced from one sample in a study of response to subunit inactivated influenza vaccine. MiXCR was run by TCRdb on the RT-PCR reads, yielding one entry per CDR3 protein. Of approximately 290,000 distinct CDR3 sequences listed, roughly 22% were seen once; the top ten hold around a tenth. This material consisted of PBMCs from blood, taken 21 months after vaccination. All receptors derive from a man in his fifties or sixties who received an inactivated influenza vaccine.

In its sample, this clonotype was seen a few times. The J gene is TRBJ2-3, the V gene TRBV5-1, with 10 bases that match TRBD1. Germline V gene data show CDR1 as SGHRS and CDR2 as YFSETQ. The length of the CDR3 is 16 residues. Trimming at V came to 3 bases and at J to 3 bases, leaving 7 bases not matched to a gene. The CDR3 DNA sequence: TGCGCCAGCAGCTCCGGACAGGGGGTCCAGACAGATACGCAGTATTTT. It is translated as CASSSGQGVQTDTQYF.

This clonotype was observed a single time. The chain uses TRBV6-1 and TRBJ2-3; TRBD2 agrees at 8 bases. Germline lookup yields CDR1 MNHNS and CDR2 SASEGT. The CDR3 runs 15 residues. With V trimmed by 6 bases and J by 6 bases, 11 bases remained unmatched. Here the CDR3 DNA reads TGTGCCAGCAGCCCGGGGAGCGGGAGATGGGATACGCAGTATTTT. Its protein is CASSPGSGRWDTQYF.

This sequence joins TRBV5-1 and TRBJ1-2; D gene ambiguous. Looked up from germline, CDR1 is SGHRS and CDR2 is YFSETQ. CDR3 length equals 14 residues. V lost 0 bases, J lost 0 bases, and 6 bases lay in between. The CDR3: CASSLVSANYGYTF. The CDR3 DNA reads as TGCGCCAGCAGCTTGGTGTCTGCTAACTATGGCTACACCTTC. Supplemented by reference TRBV5-1 and TRBJ1-2, the full variable domain reads KAGVTQTPRYLIKTRGQQVTLSCSPISGHRSVSWYQQTPGQGLQFLFEYFSETQRNKGNFPGRFSGRQFSNSRSEMNVSTLELGDSALYLCASSLVSANYGYTFGSGTRLTVV.

This clonotype has a handful of counts. The chain employs TRBV10-3 and TRBJ2-7, with D possibly TRBD1 on 6 matching bases. The CDR3 length is 15 residues. The germline CDR1 and CDR2 sequences are ENHRY and SYGVKD. Trimming removed 7 bases from V and 1 base from J, with 17 bases in between. This CDR3 is CAITRQQGHSYEQYF. CDR3 nucleotides: TGTGCCATCACCCGGCAACAGGGCCATTCCTACGAGCAGTACTTC.

CDR3 residues: CASSQALGVAGGSNEQFF. For the CDR3, the DNA is TGTGCCAGCAGCCAAGCTTTGGGGGTAGCGGGAGGAAGCAATGAGCAGTTCTTC. The V call is TRBV3-1, the J call TRBJ2-1; 10 nucleotides line up with TRBD2. After removal of 1 base from V and 6 bases from J, the junction contained 12 bases not matched to a gene. The CDR3 is made up of 18 amino acids. Germline V gene lookup returns CDR1 LGHDT and CDR2 YNNKEL (reference sequence).

This clonotype was observed a handful of times. The V gene is TRBV6-2 or TRBV6-3, the J gene TRBJ1-5, with TRBD1 as a possible D gene (6 bases). The V end was cut by 2 bases, the J end by 2 bases, with 22 bases between. The length of the CDR3 is 19 residues. CDR1 and CDR2 from the germline V gene are MNHEY and SVGEGT. This chain's CDR3 is CASSYPHRTGSIRNQPQHF. For the CDR3, the DNA is TGTGCCAGCAGTTACCCCCACCGTACAGGGTCGATCCGCAATCAGCCCCAGCATTTT.

In its sample, this clonotype was seen a few times. V is TRBV5-1 and J is TRBJ2-3, with unresolved D. V gave up 0 bases and J gave up 2 bases, with 7 bases separating them. CDR1 SGHRS and CDR2 YFSETQ come from the germline V gene. This CDR3 region has 14 residues. The CDR3 region is CASSLAALTDTQYF. In DNA form, the CDR3 reads TGCGCCAGCAGCTTGGCGGCTCTCACAGATACGCAGTATTTT.

This clonotype was detected ten times or more. This chain uses TRBV12-3 or TRBV12-4 with TRBJ1-1, with 7 bases lining up with TRBD1. The CDR3 covers 14 residues. The V segment lost 3 bases and the J segment 1 base; nucleotides outside the gene matches: 2. The CDR3: CASSFSGGNTEAFF. As DNA, the CDR3 is TGTGCCAGCAGTTTCTCAGGGGGGAACACTGAAGCTTTCTTT.

This clonotype was detected a few times. The chain has TRBV9 and TRBJ1-1; D remains ambiguous. V shed 3 bases and J shed 4 bases, with 10 bases lying between them. This CDR3 region has 13 residues. Germline V gene lookup returns CDR1 SGDLS and CDR2 YYNGEE. CDR3 residues: CASSASWGTEAFF. The DNA of the CDR3 is TGTGCCAGCAGCGCGTCTTGGGGCACTGAAGCTTTCTTT.